This entry describes one TCR beta chain. The antigen is unknown. The sample comes from a study of immune characteristics of hereditary and idiopathic chronic pancreatitis. TCRdb keeps only in-frame clones here, not all; method: immunoSEQ multiplex PCR. Altogether about 6,000 clones are present, about 70% being singletons, with the ten largest covering around 7.5%. Study conclusions and caveats: Patients with more severe chronic pancreatitis had more productive TCR rearrangements. Hereditary and idiopathic cases differed in TRBV10, TRBV19, TRBV23 and TRBV5 usage.

The pancreas tissue came from patients undergoing total pancreatectomy with islet autotransplantation. TCR beta sequencing used genomic DNA from unsorted bulk pancreas tissue. This CDR3 comprises 23 residues. In germline, CDR1 is MRHNA, CDR2 SNTAGT. J gave up 0 bases and V 2 bases, and 22 bases lay outside the gene matches. The origin of this receptor is a human donor with chronic pancreatitis. The sequenced material came from pancreas tissue with hereditary chronic pancreatitis. The chain combines TRBV6-4 with TRBJ1-1; TRBD1 aligns across 12 bases. The CDR3, as DNA: TGTGCCAGCAGTGACGGGGACAGGGGGCCGTATATCTTCTTCCATCTCATGAACACTGAAGCTTTCTTT. Translation gives CASSDGDRGPYIFFHLMNTEAFF.